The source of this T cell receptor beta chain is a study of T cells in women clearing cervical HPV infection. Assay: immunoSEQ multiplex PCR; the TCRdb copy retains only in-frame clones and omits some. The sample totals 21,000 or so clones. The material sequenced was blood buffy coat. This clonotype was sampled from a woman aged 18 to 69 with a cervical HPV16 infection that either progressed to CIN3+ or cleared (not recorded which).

The CDR3 bases that were read are TGTGCCTGGAGTCGGAATGAG. Amino acids: CAWSRNE. The whole CDR3 protein reads CAWSRNEQFF. The V and J genes are TRBV30 and TRBJ2-1; D remains unclear. With the read ending 3 residues before the CDR3 end, the germline J gene is used to fill in that end. CDR3 length equals 10 residues. The V gene lost 2 bases and the J gene lost 7 bases, with 3 bases spanning the gap. The germline V gene has CDR1 GTSNPN and CDR2 SVGIG (reference sequence). Full variable domain (remainder filled in from reference TRBV30 and TRBJ2-1): SQTIHQWPATLVQPVGSPLSLECTVEGTSNPNLYWYRQAAGRGLQLLFYSVGIGQISSEVPQNLSASRPQDRQFILSSKKLLLSDSGFYLCAWSRNEQFFGPGTRLTVL.